Listed below are T cell receptor beta chains from one sample, sequenced in a study of T-cell memory formation after mild COVID-19. TCRdb reanalysed the 5' RACE reads using MiXCR and keeps one entry per CDR3 protein. The table has about 320,000 distinct CDR3 sequences, roughly an eighth seen once. Sequences were obtained from PBMCs or a T cell subset sorted from them (not recorded which). Receptors originate from a man between 18 and 35 years old who had mild COVID-19 (a few samples of this study predate the infection). Cell type and time point are not known. Both conserved end residues are trimmed from each CDR3. A D gene is named only where the DNA matches it firmly.

j_call v_call d_call cdr3_aa
TRBJ2-2 TRBV5-6 NA ASSLGPVGELF
TRBJ2-3 TRBV28 NA ASSVPPREQY
TRBJ2-1 TRBV7-2 NA ASSLAGNGGLEQF
TRBJ2-1 TRBV9 NA ASSVVSGGPQF
TRBJ2-5 TRBV4-2 TRBD1 ASSQGQGGETQY
TRBJ2-3 TRBV7-9 NA ASSLTRRQSTDTQY
TRBJ2-5 TRBV5-1 NA ASSRTPTSEETQY
TRBJ2-3 TRBV14 NA ASSHLGAGTQY
TRBJ1-1 TRBV7-2 NA ASSLTRGFGDTEAF
TRBJ2-6 TRBV4-1 TRBD1 ASSLRGPGANVLT
TRBJ1-2 TRBV14 NA ASSQGLISGFNYGYT
TRBJ2-1 TRBV12-5 NA ASGLVLGGQSSYNEQF
TRBJ1-6 TRBV7-6 NA ASSSPGTTLH
TRBJ1-2 TRBV4-2 TRBD1 ASSLQGTSSYGYT
TRBJ1-1 TRBV11-1 NA ASSWASEAF
TRBJ2-3 TRBV20-1 TRBD2 SAIPTSGGATDTQY
TRBJ2-1 TRBV4-2 NA ASSQASSGGSDNEQF
TRBJ2-3 TRBV5-5 NA ASSLGVWGGAQY
TRBJ1-1 TRBV10-3 NA AISESRGIRMNTEAF
TRBJ2-6 TRBV28 TRBD1 ASSGTVSGANVLT